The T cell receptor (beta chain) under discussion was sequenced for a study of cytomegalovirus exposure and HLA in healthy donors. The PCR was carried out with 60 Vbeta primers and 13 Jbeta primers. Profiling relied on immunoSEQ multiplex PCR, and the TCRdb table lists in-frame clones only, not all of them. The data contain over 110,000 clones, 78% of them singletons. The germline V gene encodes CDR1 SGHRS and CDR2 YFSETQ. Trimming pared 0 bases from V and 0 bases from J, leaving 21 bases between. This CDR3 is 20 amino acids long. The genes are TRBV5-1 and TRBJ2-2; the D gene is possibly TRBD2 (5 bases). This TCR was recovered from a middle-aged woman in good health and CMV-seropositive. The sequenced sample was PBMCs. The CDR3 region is CASSLADLRTAKTNTGELFF. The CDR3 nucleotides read TGCGCCAGCAGCTTGGCGGACTTACGAACAGCCAAAACGAACACCGGGGAGCTGTTTTTT.